Presented here are 5 T cell receptor beta chains from one specimen sequenced in a study of T cells in Graves' hyperthyroidism and ophthalmopathy. The investigators amplified TCR beta CDR3 regions from RNA transcripts. The HTBI primer set served for first-round RT-PCR of the TCR CDR3. TCRdb redid the calling of the multiplex PCR reads with MiXCR, one entry per CDR3 protein. The table has roughly 250,000 distinct CDR3 sequences, about 16% seen once. Sequenced material: blood. The receptors derive from a young woman with Graves' ophthalmopathy.

The chain links TRBV10-2 to TRBJ1-6; D not certain. This CDR3 spans 14 amino acids. Germline V gives CDR1 WSHSY, CDR2 SAAADI. V dropped 8 bases and J dropped 7 bases, with 15 bases sitting between them. The CDR3 protein is CASWMRSGNSPLHF. DNA of the CDR3: TGCGCCAGCTGGATGCGATCGGGCAATTCACCCCTCCACTTT.

Points on this clonotype: This may be a read error: a much more frequent sequence differs by one nucleotide. V is TRBV14 and J is TRBJ1-2; no firm D call. The CDR3 contains 13 residues. Germline assignment: CDR1 SGHDN and CDR2 FVKESK. The DNA for the CDR3 is TGTGCCAACAGCCAAGATTTAAACTATGGCTACACCTTC. It yields the protein CANSQDLNYGYTF.

This clonotype appeared a single time. The CDR3 is CASRDQGNSYEQYF. DNA for the CDR3: TGTGCCAGTCGGGACCAGGGTAATTCCTACGAGCAGTACTTC. V and J are TRBV2 and TRBJ2-7, with D perhaps assigned TRBD1 or TRBD2 (5 bases each). V was cut by 9 bases and J by 1 base, with 16 bases left in between. This CDR3 has 14 amino acids. Germline loops: CDR1 SNHLY, CDR2 FYNNEI. The full variable domain, with the rest looked up from reference TRBV2 and TRBJ2-7, is EPEVTQTPSHQVTQMGQEVILRCVPISNHLYFYWYRQILGQKVEFLVSFYNNEISEKSEIFDDQFSVERPDGSNFTLKIRSTKLEDSAMYFCASRDQGNSYEQYFGPGTRLTVT.

This clonotype was observed many times. The chain couples TRBV30 to TRBJ1-1; D gene ambiguous. CDR3 length: 12 residues. Germline CDR1 reads GTSNPN; CDR2 reads SVGIG (reference sequence). The germline V and J ends were trimmed by 8 bases and 4 bases, with 14 bases remaining between them. The CDR3 protein is CATEVLGTEAFF. CDR3 nucleotides: TGTGCCACGGAGGTTTTGGGCACTGAAGCTTTCTTT.

In its sample, this clonotype was seen many times. The rearrangement joins TRBV13 to TRBJ2-3; D is unresolved. Per germline, CDR1 PRHDT and CDR2 FYEKMQ (reference sequence). The CDR3 totals 15 residues. Trimming shortened V by 0 bases and J by 5 bases, and 12 bases separated the two germline ends. CDR3 amino acids: CASSLGSARGDTQYF. CDR3 DNA sequence: TGTGCCAGCAGCTTAGGATCGGCTCGTGGAGATACGCAGTATTTT.